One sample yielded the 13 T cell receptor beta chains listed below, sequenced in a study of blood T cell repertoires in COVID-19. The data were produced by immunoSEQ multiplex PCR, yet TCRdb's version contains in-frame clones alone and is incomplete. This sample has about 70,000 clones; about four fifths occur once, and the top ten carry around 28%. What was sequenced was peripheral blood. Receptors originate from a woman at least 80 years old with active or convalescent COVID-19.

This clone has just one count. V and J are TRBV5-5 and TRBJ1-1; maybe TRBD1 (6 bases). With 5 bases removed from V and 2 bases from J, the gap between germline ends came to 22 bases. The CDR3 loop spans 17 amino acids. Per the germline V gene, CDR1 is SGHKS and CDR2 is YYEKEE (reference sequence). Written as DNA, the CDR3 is TGTGCCAGCAGTTTTCGCCCCCCGCCAGGGGCAAACACTGAAGCTTTCTTT. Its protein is CASSFRPPPGANTEAFF.

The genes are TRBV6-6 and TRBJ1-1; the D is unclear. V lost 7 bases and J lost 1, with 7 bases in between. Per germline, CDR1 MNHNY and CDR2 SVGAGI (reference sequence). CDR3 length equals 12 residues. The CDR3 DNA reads TGTGCCAGCAATCGACAGAACACTGAAGCTTTCTTT. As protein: CASNRQNTEAFF.

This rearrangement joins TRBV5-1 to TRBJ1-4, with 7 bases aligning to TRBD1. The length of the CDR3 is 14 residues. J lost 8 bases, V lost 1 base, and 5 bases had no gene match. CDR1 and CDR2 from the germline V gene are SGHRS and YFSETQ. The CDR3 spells CASSLSTGSEKLFF. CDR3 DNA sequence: TGCGCCAGCAGCTTGTCGACAGGGAGCGAAAAACTGTTTTTT.

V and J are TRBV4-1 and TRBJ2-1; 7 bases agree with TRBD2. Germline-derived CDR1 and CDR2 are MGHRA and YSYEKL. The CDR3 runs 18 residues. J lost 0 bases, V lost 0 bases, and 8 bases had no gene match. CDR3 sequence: CASSQDQAGFVSYNEQFF. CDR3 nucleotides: TGCGCCAGCAGCCAAGATCAAGCGGGGTTTGTCTCCTACAATGAGCAGTTCTTC.

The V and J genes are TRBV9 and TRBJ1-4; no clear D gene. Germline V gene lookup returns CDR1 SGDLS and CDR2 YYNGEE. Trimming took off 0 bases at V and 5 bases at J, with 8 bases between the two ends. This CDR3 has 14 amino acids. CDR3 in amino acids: CASSVGSGNEKLFF. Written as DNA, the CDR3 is TGTGCCAGCAGCGTAGGATCGGGGAATGAAAAACTGTTTTTT. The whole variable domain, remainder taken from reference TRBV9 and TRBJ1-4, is DSGVTQTPKHLITATGQRVTLRCSPRSGDLSVYWYQQSLDQGLQFLIQYYNGEERAKGNILERFSAQQFPDLHSELNLSSLELGDSALYFCASSVGSGNEKLFFGSGTQLSVL.

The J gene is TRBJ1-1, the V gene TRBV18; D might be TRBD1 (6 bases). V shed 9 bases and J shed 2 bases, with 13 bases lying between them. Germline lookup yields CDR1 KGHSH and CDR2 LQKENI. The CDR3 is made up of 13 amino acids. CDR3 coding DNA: TGTGCCAGTACGGGACAACTAAACACTGAAGCTTTCTTT. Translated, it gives CASTGQLNTEAFF.

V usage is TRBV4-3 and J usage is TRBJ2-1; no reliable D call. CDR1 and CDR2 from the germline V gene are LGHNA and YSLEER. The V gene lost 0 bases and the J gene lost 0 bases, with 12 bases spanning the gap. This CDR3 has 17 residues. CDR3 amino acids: CASSQEGRTSSYNEQFF. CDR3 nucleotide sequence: TGCGCCAGCAGCCAAGAGGGCAGAACGAGCTCCTACAATGAGCAGTTCTTC.

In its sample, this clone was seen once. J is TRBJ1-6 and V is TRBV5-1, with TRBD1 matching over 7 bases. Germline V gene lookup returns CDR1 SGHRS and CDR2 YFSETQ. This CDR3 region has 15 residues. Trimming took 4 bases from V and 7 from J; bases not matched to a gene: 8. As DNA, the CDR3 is TGCGCCAGCAGCGTTACCGGGACAGCAAATTCACCCCTCCACTTT. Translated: CASSVTGTANSPLHF.

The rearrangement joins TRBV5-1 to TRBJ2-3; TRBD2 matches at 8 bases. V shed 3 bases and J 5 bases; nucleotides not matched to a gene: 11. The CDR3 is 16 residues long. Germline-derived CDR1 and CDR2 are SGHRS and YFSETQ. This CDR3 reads CASSSRDSGVGDTQYF. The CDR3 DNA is TGCGCCAGCAGCTCCCGTGATAGCGGGGTGGGAGATACGCAGTATTTT.

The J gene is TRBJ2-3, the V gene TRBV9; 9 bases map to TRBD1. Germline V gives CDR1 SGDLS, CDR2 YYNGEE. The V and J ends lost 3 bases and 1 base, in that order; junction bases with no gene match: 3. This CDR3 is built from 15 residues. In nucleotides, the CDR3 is TGTGCCAGCAGCGAATGGGACAGGGGCACAGATACGCAGTATTTT. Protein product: CASSEWDRGTDTQYF.

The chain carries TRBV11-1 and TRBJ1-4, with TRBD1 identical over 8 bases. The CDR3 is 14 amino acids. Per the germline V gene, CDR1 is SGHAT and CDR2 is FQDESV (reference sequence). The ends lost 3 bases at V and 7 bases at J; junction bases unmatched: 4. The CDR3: CASSFNRGSEKLFF. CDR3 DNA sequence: TGTGCCAGCAGCTTCAACAGGGGGAGTGAAAAACTGTTTTTT.

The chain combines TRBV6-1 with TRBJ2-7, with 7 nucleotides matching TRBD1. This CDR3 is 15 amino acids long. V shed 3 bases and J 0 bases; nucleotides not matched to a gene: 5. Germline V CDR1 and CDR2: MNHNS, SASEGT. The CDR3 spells CASSDRGFSSYEQYF. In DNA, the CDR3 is TGTGCCAGCAGTGACAGGGGGTTTTCCTCCTACGAGCAGTACTTC.

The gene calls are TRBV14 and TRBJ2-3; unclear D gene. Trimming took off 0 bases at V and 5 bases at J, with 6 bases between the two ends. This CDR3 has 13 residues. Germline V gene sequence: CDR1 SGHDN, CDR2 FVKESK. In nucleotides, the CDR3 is TGTGCCAGCAGCCAAGACTTATTAGATACGCAGTATTTT. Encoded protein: CASSQDLLDTQYF.